The clone carrying this TCR beta chain was picked up one time. The antigen is not known. The sample has other DNA sequences that encode this CDR3 too. V was trimmed by 2 bases and J by 2 bases, leaving 8 bases between them. Germline-derived CDR1 and CDR2 are SGHTA and FQGTGA. This CDR3 region has 14 residues. This record comes from a study of shared clonotypes between healthy human individuals. Findings of the study overall: Generation of non-shared clonotypes was less probable than generation of clonotypes shared by all four donors.

The method was immunoSEQ multiplex PCR; TCRdb's version includes in-frame clones alone and lacks a portion of them. The sample consists of over a million clones, more than 75% of them appearing once. This TCR derives from a man aged 18 to 29 in good health. Some clones in this sample may be carry-over from other donors' samples. Sequenced input: memory CD4+ T cells from PBMCs. The subset here: CD45RA-negative fraction. This chain links TRBV7-3 with TRBJ2-3, with unresolved D. CDR3 sequence: CASSLGLHTDTQYF. The CDR3 coding sequence is TGTGCCAGCAGCTTAGGGCTGCACACAGATACGCAGTATTTT.